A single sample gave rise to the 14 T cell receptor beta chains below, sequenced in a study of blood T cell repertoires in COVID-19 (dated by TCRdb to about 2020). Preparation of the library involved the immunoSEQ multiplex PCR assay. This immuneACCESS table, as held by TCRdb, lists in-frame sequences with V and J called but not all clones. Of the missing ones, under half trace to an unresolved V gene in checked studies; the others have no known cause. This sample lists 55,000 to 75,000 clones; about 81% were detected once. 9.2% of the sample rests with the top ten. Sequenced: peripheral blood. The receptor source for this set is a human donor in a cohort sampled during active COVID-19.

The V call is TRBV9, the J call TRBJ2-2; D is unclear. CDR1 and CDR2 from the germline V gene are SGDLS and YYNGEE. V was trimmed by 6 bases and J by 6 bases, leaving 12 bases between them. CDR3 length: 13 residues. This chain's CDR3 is CASTQYLSGELFF. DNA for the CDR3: TGTGCCAGCACCCAGTACCTTTCCGGGGAGCTGTTTTTT.

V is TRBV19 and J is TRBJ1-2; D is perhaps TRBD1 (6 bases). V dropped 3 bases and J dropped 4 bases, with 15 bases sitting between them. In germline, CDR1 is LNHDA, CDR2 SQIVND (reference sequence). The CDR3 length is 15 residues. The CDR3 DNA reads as TGTGCCAGTAGTATCGGCTCGGGGGGCGGCTATGGCTACACCTTC. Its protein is CASSIGSGGGYGYTF. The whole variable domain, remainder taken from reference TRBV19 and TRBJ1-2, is DGGITQSPKYLFRKEGQNVTLSCEQNLNHDAMYWYRQDPGQGLRLIYYSQIVNDFQKGDIAEGYSVSREKKESFPLTVTSAQKNPTAFYLCASSIGSGGGYGYTFGSGTRLTVV.

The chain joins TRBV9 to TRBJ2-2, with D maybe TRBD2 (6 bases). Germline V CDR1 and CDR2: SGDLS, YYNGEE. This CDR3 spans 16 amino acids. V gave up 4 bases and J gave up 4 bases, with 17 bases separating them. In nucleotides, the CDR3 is TGTGCCAGCAGCCTTCAAACTAGCTCAGGCACCGGGGAGCTGTTTTTT. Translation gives CASSLQTSSGTGELFF.

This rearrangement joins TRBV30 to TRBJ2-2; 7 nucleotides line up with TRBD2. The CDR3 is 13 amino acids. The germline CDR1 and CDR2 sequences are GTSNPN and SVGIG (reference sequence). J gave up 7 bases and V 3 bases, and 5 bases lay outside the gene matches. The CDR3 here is CAWRLGGDGELFF. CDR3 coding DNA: TGTGCCTGGAGATTGGGAGGGGACGGGGAGCTGTTTTTT.

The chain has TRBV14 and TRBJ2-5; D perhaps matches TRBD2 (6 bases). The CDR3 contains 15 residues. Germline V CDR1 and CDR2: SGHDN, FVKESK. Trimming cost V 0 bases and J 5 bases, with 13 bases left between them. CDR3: CASSQDLTGLETQYF. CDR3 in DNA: TGTGCCAGCAGCCAAGATTTAACGGGACTGGAGACCCAGTACTTC.

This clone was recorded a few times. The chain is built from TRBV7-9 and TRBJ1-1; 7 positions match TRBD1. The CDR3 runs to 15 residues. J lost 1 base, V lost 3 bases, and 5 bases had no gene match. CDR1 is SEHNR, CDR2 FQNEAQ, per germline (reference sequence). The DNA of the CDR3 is TGTGCCAGCAGCTTTCCGACAGGGAAGAACACTGAAGCTTTCTTT. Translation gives CASSFPTGKNTEAFF. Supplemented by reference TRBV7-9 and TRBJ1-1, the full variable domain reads DTGVSQNPRHKITKRGQNVTFRCDPISEHNRLYWYRQTLGQGPEFLTYFQNEAQLEKSRLLSDRFSAERPKGSFSTLEIQRTEQGDSAMYLCASSFPTGKNTEAFFGQGTRLTVV.

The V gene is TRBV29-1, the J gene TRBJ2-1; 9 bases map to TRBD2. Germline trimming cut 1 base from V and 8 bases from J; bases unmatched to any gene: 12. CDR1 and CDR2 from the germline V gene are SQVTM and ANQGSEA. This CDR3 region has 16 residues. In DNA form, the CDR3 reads TGCAGCGTTGAAGGCGAGGGCGGGAGGGCATATGATGAGCAGTTCTTC. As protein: CSVEGEGGRAYDEQFF.

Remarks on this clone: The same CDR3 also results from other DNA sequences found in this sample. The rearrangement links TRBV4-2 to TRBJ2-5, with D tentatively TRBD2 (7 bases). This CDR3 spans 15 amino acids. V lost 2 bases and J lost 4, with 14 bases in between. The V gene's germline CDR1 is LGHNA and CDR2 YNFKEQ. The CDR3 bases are TGTGCCAGCAGCCAACCTACGGGGGGCGGAGAGACCCAGTACTTC. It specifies CASSQPTGGGETQYF.

The CDR3, as DNA: TGCGCCAGCAGCTCCGGGACAGAAGCCTACGAGCAGTACTTC. Its translation is CASSSGTEAYEQYF. The chain is built from TRBV5-1 and TRBJ2-7; 7 positions agree with TRBD1. CDR1 and CDR2 from the germline V gene are SGHRS and YFSETQ. The CDR3 is 14 amino acids. Trimming removed 3 bases from V and 2 bases from J; junction bases left unmatched: 5.

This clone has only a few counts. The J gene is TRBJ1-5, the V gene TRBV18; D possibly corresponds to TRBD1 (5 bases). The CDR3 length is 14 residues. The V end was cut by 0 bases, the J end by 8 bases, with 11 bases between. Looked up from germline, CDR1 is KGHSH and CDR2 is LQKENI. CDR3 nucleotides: TGTGCCAGCTCACCACCGGGGGGAGGGGAGCCCCAGCATTTT. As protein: CASSPPGGGEPQHF. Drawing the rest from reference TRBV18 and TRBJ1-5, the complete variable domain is NAGVMQNPRHLVRRRGQEARLRCSPMKGHSHVYWYRQLPEEGLKFMVYLQKENIIDESGMPKERFSAEFPKEGPSILRIQQVVRGDSAAYFCASSPPGGGEPQHFGDGTRLSIL.

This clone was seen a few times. The CDR3 DNA reads TGTGCCAGCCTTAAAGAGACCCAGTACTTC. Translating it yields CASLKETQYF. This chain uses TRBV28 with TRBJ2-5; D gene uncertain. The germline V and J ends were trimmed by 8 bases and 3 bases, with 4 bases remaining between them. CDR3 length: 10 residues. The V gene's germline CDR1 is MDHEN and CDR2 SYDVKM.

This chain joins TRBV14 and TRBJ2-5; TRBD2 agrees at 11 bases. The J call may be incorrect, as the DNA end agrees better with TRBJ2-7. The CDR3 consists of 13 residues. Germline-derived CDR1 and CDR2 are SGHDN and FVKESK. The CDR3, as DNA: TGTGCCAGCAGCCATAGCGGGAGGGGCGAGCAGTACTTC. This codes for CASSHSGRGEQYF.

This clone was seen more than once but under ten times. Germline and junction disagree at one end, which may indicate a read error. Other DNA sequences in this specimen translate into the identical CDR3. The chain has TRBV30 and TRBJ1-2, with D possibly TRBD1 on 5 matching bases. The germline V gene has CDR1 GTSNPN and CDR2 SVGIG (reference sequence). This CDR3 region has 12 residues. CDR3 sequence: CVTRGVGYGYTF. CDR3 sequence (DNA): TGCGTCACGCGGGGGGTTGGCTATGGCTACACCTTC.

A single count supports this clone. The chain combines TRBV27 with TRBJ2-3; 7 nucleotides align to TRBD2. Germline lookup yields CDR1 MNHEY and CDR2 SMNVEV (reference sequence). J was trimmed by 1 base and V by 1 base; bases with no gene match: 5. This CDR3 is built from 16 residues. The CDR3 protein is CASSLLRTSGTDTQYF. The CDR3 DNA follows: TGTGCCAGCAGTTTATTGAGGACTAGTGGCACAGATACGCAGTATTTT.